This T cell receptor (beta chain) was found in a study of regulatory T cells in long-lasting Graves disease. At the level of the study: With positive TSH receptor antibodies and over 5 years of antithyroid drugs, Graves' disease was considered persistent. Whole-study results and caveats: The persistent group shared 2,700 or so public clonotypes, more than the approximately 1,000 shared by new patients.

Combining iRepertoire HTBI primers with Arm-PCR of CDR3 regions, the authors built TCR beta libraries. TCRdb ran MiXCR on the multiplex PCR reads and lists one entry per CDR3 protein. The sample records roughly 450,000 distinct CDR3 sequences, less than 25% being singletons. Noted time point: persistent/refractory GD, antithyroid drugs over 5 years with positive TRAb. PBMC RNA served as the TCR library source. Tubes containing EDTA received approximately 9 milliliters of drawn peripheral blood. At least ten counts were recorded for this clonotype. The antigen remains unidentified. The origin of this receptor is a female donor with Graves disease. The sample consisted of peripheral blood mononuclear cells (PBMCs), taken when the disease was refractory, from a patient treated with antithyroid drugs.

CDR3 DNA: TGTGCCAGCAGCTTAGGGGCAAACCAGGGGCCTGAAGCTTTCTTT. Protein product: CASSLGANQGPEAFF. The chain combines TRBV7-8 with TRBJ1-1; D perhaps matches TRBD1 (6 bases). Germline V CDR1 and CDR2: SGHVS, FQNEAQ. The CDR3 covers 15 residues. V lost 1 base, J lost 6 bases, and 15 bases lay in between.